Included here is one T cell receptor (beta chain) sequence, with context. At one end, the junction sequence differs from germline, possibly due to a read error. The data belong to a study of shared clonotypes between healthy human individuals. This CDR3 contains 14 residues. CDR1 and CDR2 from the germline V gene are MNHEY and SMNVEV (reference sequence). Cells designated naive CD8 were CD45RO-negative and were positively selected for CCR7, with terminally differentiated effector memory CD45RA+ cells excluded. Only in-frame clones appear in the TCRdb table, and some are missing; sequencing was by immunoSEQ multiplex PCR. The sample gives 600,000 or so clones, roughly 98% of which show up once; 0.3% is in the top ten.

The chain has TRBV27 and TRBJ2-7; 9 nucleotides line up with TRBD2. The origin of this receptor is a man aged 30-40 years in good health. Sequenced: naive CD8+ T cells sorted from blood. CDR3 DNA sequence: TGTGCCACCAGTGATAGCGGGAGCTCCTACGAGCAGTACTTC. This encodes CATSDSGSSYEQYF.